These T cell receptor beta chains were read from a single sample in a study of cytomegalovirus exposure and HLA in healthy donors. Clones were sequenced by immunoSEQ multiplex PCR, and TCRdb holds only the in-frame ones, with some missing. The sample records around 74,000 clones, approximately 80% being singletons. The sample taken for sequencing was PBMCs. The receptor source for this set is a man aged 25 to 45 in good health and CMV-seronegative. Each CDR3 is given with its conserved first and last residue. Fields, in order: V gene, J gene, clone size, D gene, CDR3 protein. The D gene is left open where the match is weak. Expanded clones are given a class, and other clones once, few, many or no size at all.

V gene: TRBV2
J gene: TRBJ1-3
clone size: .
D gene: TRBD1
CDR3 protein: CARSGRQGSLYF

V gene: TRBV5-1
J gene: TRBJ2-1
clone size: .
D gene: .
CDR3 protein: CASSPGGLLVYNEQFF

V gene: TRBV5-6
J gene: TRBJ1-6
clone size: .
D gene: TRBD1
CDR3 protein: CASSPGEGASYTSPLHF

V gene: TRBV5-4
J gene: TRBJ2-5
clone size: .
D gene: .
CDR3 protein: CASSFVNQETQYF

V gene: TRBV11-2
J gene: TRBJ2-3
clone size: .
D gene: .
CDR3 protein: CASSPNLRGGSDTQYF

V gene: TRBV11-2
J gene: TRBJ2-7
clone size: .
D gene: TRBD2
CDR3 protein: CASSLGSSGGTSSYEQYF

V gene: TRBV7-6
J gene: TRBJ2-1
clone size: once
D gene: TRBD1
CDR3 protein: CASSLISGGQGYLVEQFF

V gene: TRBV18
J gene: TRBJ2-4
clone size: .
D gene: TRBD2
CDR3 protein: CASSPEGGAIQYF

V gene: TRBV28
J gene: TRBJ1-2
clone size: .
D gene: TRBD1
CDR3 protein: CASSSPGQTNYGYTF

V gene: TRBV19
J gene: TRBJ1-2
clone size: .
D gene: .
CDR3 protein: CASSMPPEGYTF

V gene: TRBV9
J gene: TRBJ2-1
clone size: .
D gene: TRBD1
CDR3 protein: CASSVGGQGGYNEQFF

V gene: TRBV11-1
J gene: TRBJ1-4
clone size: .
D gene: .
CDR3 protein: CASSRAGNEKLFF

V gene: TRBV19
J gene: TRBJ2-5
clone size: .
D gene: TRBD1
CDR3 protein: CATGQGTETQYF

V gene: TRBV4-1
J gene: TRBJ1-1
clone size: .
D gene: .
CDR3 protein: CASSQVSWNTEAFF

V gene: TRBV4-1
J gene: TRBJ2-2
clone size: .
D gene: TRBD2
CDR3 protein: CASSQVGLRRGGTLNTGELFF

V gene: TRBV28
J gene: TRBJ1-5
clone size: .
D gene: .
CDR3 protein: CASSARGAQPQHF

V gene: TRBV19
J gene: TRBJ1-5
clone size: .
D gene: TRBD1
CDR3 protein: CASSIPRTGFNQPQHF

V gene: TRBV10-3
J gene: TRBJ2-1
clone size: .
D gene: TRBD1
CDR3 protein: CAIRGDRLGYNEQFF

V gene: TRBV27
J gene: TRBJ1-2
clone size: .
D gene: .
CDR3 protein: CASGQSRGYTF

V gene: TRBV30
J gene: TRBJ2-5
clone size: .
D gene: .
CDR3 protein: CAWSFGGLETQYF

V gene: TRBV7-2
J gene: TRBJ2-2
clone size: .
D gene: TRBD1
CDR3 protein: CASSRDRRTPGELFF

V gene: TRBV5-8
J gene: TRBJ1-1
clone size: .
D gene: .
CDR3 protein: CASSLGAPEAFF

V gene: TRBV4-2
J gene: TRBJ2-5
clone size: .
D gene: TRBD2
CDR3 protein: CASSQARGLAGANQETQYF

V gene: TRBV29-1
J gene: TRBJ2-7
clone size: once
D gene: .
CDR3 protein: CSVEDHRVGAYEQYF

V gene: TRBV7-2
J gene: TRBJ2-7
clone size: .
D gene: .
CDR3 protein: CASSSRQALSYEQYF

V gene: TRBV30
J gene: TRBJ2-1
clone size: .
D gene: TRBD2
CDR3 protein: CALERAWTSGGLGNEQFF

V gene: TRBV5-1
J gene: TRBJ2-5
clone size: .
D gene: .
CDR3 protein: CASSLLGELGDQYF

V gene: TRBV18
J gene: TRBJ1-3
clone size: .
D gene: .
CDR3 protein: CASSPGGQGGNTIYF

V gene: TRBV5-6
J gene: TRBJ2-1
clone size: .
D gene: TRBD1
CDR3 protein: CASSRYLGTGSLHEQFF

V gene: TRBV4-1
J gene: TRBJ2-3
clone size: few
D gene: TRBD1
CDR3 protein: CASSQATGPVITDTQYF

V gene: TRBV11-3
J gene: TRBJ1-3
clone size: .
D gene: .
CDR3 protein: CASSLEIATGNTIYF

V gene: TRBV4-3
J gene: TRBJ2-1
clone size: .
D gene: .
CDR3 protein: CASSHDETSYNEQFF

V gene: TRBV27
J gene: TRBJ2-1
clone size: .
D gene: .
CDR3 protein: CASSLSDYNEQFF

V gene: TRBV4-3
J gene: TRBJ2-2
clone size: .
D gene: TRBD2
CDR3 protein: CASSHLAGDQGITGELFF

V gene: TRBV5-4
J gene: TRBJ2-2
clone size: .
D gene: TRBD1
CDR3 protein: CASSYGQGETGELFF

V gene: TRBV5-1
J gene: TRBJ2-7
clone size: .
D gene: .
CDR3 protein: CASSLAGDSYEQYF

V gene: TRBV2
J gene: TRBJ2-5
clone size: .
D gene: .
CDR3 protein: CASSISGQKETQYF

V gene: TRBV30
J gene: TRBJ1-6
clone size: few
D gene: TRBD1
CDR3 protein: CAWSRDSNNSPLHF

V gene: TRBV19
J gene: TRBJ2-5
clone size: .
D gene: TRBD2
CDR3 protein: CASSIENSGGGLQTQYF

V gene: TRBV4-2
J gene: TRBJ2-3
clone size: .
D gene: TRBD2
CDR3 protein: CASSLGTSGRAEDTQYF

V gene: TRBV10-3
J gene: TRBJ1-1
clone size: .
D gene: TRBD1
CDR3 protein: CAISSGGQGISEAFF

V gene: TRBV5-4
J gene: TRBJ1-1
clone size: .
D gene: .
CDR3 protein: CASSSTGSWDTEAFF

V gene: TRBV5-8
J gene: TRBJ1-6
clone size: .
D gene: .
CDR3 protein: CASSPTGFSYNSPLHF

V gene: TRBV4-3
J gene: TRBJ1-1
clone size: .
D gene: TRBD1
CDR3 protein: CASSQDVGTGSLAFF

V gene: TRBV18
J gene: TRBJ2-2
clone size: .
D gene: .
CDR3 protein: CASSPTSGGELFF

V gene: TRBV30
J gene: TRBJ2-1
clone size: .
D gene: .
CDR3 protein: CAWRGQSRSGEQFF

V gene: TRBV27
J gene: TRBJ1-3
clone size: .
D gene: .
CDR3 protein: CASSLKGFPGNTIYF

V gene: TRBV4-1
J gene: TRBJ2-3
clone size: .
D gene: .
CDR3 protein: CASSQGLAPDTQYF

V gene: TRBV7-8
J gene: TRBJ2-3
clone size: .
D gene: TRBD2
CDR3 protein: CASSRGLAGVTSTDTQYF

V gene: TRBV11-2
J gene: TRBJ1-2
clone size: .
D gene: .
CDR3 protein: CASSLDGIGYTF

V gene: TRBV4-2
J gene: TRBJ1-1
clone size: once
D gene: TRBD1
CDR3 protein: CASSPGGNTEAFF